This is a list of T cell receptor beta chains from one sample in a study of blood T cell repertoires in COVID-19. Sequenced by immunoSEQ multiplex PCR; TCRdb stores in-frame clones only, minus some. The top ten hold around a quarter of the sample, which has 100,000 to 150,000 clones, about 80% seen once. Sequencing was done on a sample of peripheral blood. Every receptor here comes from a human donor in a cohort sampled during active COVID-19. Both conserved end residues are part of each CDR3. A D gene is named only where the DNA matches it firmly. Clone size is shown for a subset of rows, as once, few, many or a class of expanded clone.

J gene | clone size | V gene | D gene | CDR3 DNA | CDR3 protein
TRBJ1-5 | NA | TRBV19 | TRBD1 | TGTGCCAGTAGTGCTGGGACAGCTAGAGGCAATCAGCCCCAGCATTTT | CASSAGTARGNQPQHF
TRBJ1-1 | NA | TRBV12-1 | NA | TGTGCCAGCAGCTTGCTAGCATTGGGCACTGAAGCTTTCTTT | CASSLLALGTEAFF
TRBJ1-4 | many | TRBV5-1 | NA | TGCGCCAGCAGCTTAGGGACAAATAGCGAAAAACTGTTTTTT | CASSLGTNSEKLFF
TRBJ2-1 | NA | TRBV5-5 | TRBD2 | TGTGCCAGCAGCTTGGTGCCTAGCGGTGAGCAGTTCTTC | CASSLVPSGEQFF
TRBJ2-7 | once | TRBV4-2 | TRBD1 | TGTGCCAGCAGCCAAGATGGCACAGGGGATGGTTACGAGCAGTACTTC | CASSQDGTGDGYEQYF
TRBJ1-2 | NA | TRBV5-1 | NA | TGCGCCAGCAGCTTGGCCTTGACGTCGGAGGGTGGGGGCTACACCTTC | CASSLALTSEGGGYTF
TRBJ2-3 | NA | TRBV28 | NA | TGTGCCAGCGGAGGGTCCAGCACAGATACGCAGTATTTT | CASGGSSTDTQYF
TRBJ1-1 | once | TRBV23-1 | NA | TGCGCCAGCAGTCAACCCGTGCAAGCGGGAACTGAAGCTTTCTTT | CASSQPVQAGTEAFF
TRBJ2-5 | NA | TRBV19 | NA | TGTGCCAGTAGTATTCCCAGAGAGACCCAGTACTTC | CASSIPRETQYF
TRBJ2-5 | NA | TRBV11-2 | NA | TGTGCCAGCAGCTTAGATTGGGGCAGGGGAACGACCCAGTACTTC | CASSLDWGRGTTQYF
TRBJ1-3 | NA | TRBV5-5 | NA | TGTGCCAGCAGCTTGGGATCAGTTGGAAACACCATATATTTT | CASSLGSVGNTIYF
TRBJ2-3 | NA | TRBV4-3 | NA | TGCGCCAGCAGCCAAGCGGGAGCGGCTAGCACAGATACGCAGTATTTT | CASSQAGAASTDTQYF
TRBJ1-4 | NA | TRBV2 | TRBD1 | TGTGCCAGCAGTACGGGACAGACAAGGGAAAAACTGTTTTTT | CASSTGQTREKLFF
TRBJ1-3 | NA | TRBV5-6 | TRBD1 | TGTGCCAGCAGCTGGGGACAGCTCAGGGGGTTGAGCTCTGGAAACACCATATATTTT | CASSWGQLRGLSSGNTIYF
TRBJ1-6 | NA | TRBV19 | NA | TGTGCCAGTAGTACCCGACAGATAAATAATTCACCCCTCCACTTT | CASSTRQINNSPLHF
TRBJ1-2 | NA | TRBV6-5 | TRBD1 | TGTGCCAGCAGACCAATCGGACAGGGGGAGGGCGGCTACACCTTC | CASRPIGQGEGGYTF
TRBJ1-5 | few | TRBV3-1/TRBV3-2 | TRBD1 | TGTGCCAGCAGCCAAGGCCCGACAGGGTCAAGAAATCAGCCCCAGCATTTT | CASSQGPTGSRNQPQHF
TRBJ1-2 | once | TRBV18 | TRBD1 | TGTGCCAGCTCACCAACGGGGACAGGGCTTGACTATGGCTACACCTTC | CASSPTGTGLDYGYTF
TRBJ2-5 | once | TRBV5-6 | TRBD1 | TGTGCCAGCAGCAAGACAGGGCCTGGGGAGACCCAGTACTTC | CASSKTGPGETQYF
TRBJ2-7 | NA | TRBV7-9 | NA | TGTGCCAGCAGCTTCCCAGGTGTCTCCTACGAGCAGTACTTC | CASSFPGVSYEQYF